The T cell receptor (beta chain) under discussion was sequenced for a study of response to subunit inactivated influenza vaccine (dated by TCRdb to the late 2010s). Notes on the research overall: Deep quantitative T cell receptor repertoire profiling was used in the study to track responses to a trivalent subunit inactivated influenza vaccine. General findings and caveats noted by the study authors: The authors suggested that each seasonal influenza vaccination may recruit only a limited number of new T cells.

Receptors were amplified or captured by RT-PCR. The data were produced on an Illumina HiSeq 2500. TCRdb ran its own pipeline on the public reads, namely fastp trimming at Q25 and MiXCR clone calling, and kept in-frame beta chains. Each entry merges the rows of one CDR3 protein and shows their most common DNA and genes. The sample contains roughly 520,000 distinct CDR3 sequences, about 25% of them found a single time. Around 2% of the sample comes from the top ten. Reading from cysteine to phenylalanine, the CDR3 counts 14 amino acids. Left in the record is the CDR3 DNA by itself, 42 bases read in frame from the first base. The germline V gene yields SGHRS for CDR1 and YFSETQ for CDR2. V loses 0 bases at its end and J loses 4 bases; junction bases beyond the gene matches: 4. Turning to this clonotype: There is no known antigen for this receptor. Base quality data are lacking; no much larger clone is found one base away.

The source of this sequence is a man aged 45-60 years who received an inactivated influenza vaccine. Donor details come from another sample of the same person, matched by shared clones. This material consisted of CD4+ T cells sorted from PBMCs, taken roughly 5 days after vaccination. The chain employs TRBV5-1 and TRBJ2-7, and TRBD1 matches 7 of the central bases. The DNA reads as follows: TGCGCCAGCAGCTTGGAAGGGGGCGTTTACGAGCAGTACTTC. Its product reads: CASSLEGGVYEQYF.